Presented here are 26 T cell receptor beta chains from one specimen sequenced in a study of blood T cell repertoires in COVID-19. Measured with immunoSEQ multiplex PCR; TCRdb has only the in-frame clones, and not every one. The table lists 55,000 to 65,000 clones, almost 85% of them singletons. What was sequenced was peripheral blood. All receptors derive from a man aged 55 to 70 with acute or convalescent COVID-19.

The genes are TRBV7-3 and TRBJ2-3, with D unclear. Trimming cost V 2 bases and J 5 bases, with 11 bases left between them. Germline V gene lookup returns CDR1 SGHTA and CDR2 FQGTGA. The CDR3 consists of 14 residues. The CDR3 nucleotides are TGTGCCAGCAGCTTACTGACCACGGGAGATACGCAGTATTTT. Its translation: CASSLLTTGDTQYF.

This clone has just one count. The J gene is TRBJ2-7, the V gene TRBV5-4; possibly TRBD2 for D (5 bases). Trimming removed 4 bases at V and 0 bases at J, with 20 bases between. Germline V lookup: CDR1 SGHNT, CDR2 YYREEE (reference sequence). The CDR3 spans 17 residues. This chain's CDR3 is CASSLVVGGGPSYEQYF. CDR3 in DNA: TGTGCCAGCAGCCTGGTTGTTGGAGGCGGCCCCTCCTACGAGCAGTACTTC.

The rearrangement uses TRBV18 and TRBJ1-2; 7 nucleotides align to TRBD1. J gave up 6 bases and V 5 bases, and 3 bases lay outside the gene matches. Germline CDR1 is KGHSH and CDR2 is LQKENI. The CDR3 is 12 amino acids. CDR3 in amino acids: CASSSDRDGYTF. The CDR3 DNA reads as TGTGCCAGCTCATCAGACAGGGATGGCTACACCTTC. Looking up the rest from reference TRBV18 and TRBJ1-2 gives the full variable domain: NAGVMQNPRHLVRRRGQEARLRCSPMKGHSHVYWYRQLPEEGLKFMVYLQKENIIDESGMPKERFSAEFPKEGPSILRIQQVVRGDSAAYFCASSSDRDGYTFGSGTRLTVV.

The rearrangement uses TRBV7-2 and TRBJ1-2, with no clear D. The germline gives CDR1 SGHTA, CDR2 FQGNSA. This CDR3 is built from 13 residues. V lost 1 base to trimming and J lost 4 bases, with 7 bases between them. The chain's CDR3 is CASSLDGRYGYTF. The DNA for the CDR3 is TGTGCCAGCAGCTTAGACGGTCGCTATGGCTACACCTTC.

The chain uses TRBV24-1 and TRBJ2-2; unclear D gene. CDR3 length equals 15 residues. Trimming shortened V by 1 base and J by 2 bases, and 7 bases separated the two germline ends. Germline loops: CDR1 KGHDR, CDR2 SFDVKD. The CDR3 DNA reads as TGTGCCACCAGTGATTTTCTGAGAAACACCGGGGAGCTGTTTTTT. Protein product: CATSDFLRNTGELFF.

The rearrangement joins TRBV6-5 to TRBJ1-2; D might be TRBD1 (5 bases). The CDR3 runs to 12 residues. Trimming removed 0 bases from V and 6 bases from J, with 5 bases in between. Germline V gene data show CDR1 as MNHEY and CDR2 as SVGAGI. CDR3 amino acids: CASSYSGHGYTF. The DNA of the CDR3 is TGTGCCAGCAGTTACTCGGGGCATGGCTACACCTTC.

The CDR3 coding sequence is TGTGCCAGCACTCCCGGGGGGGCCTCCTACAATGAGCAGTTCTTC. Translating gives CASTPGGASYNEQFF. The chain joins TRBV6-6 to TRBJ2-1; 8 bases map to TRBD2. Unmatched junction bases numbered 5, after V lost 7 bases and J lost 0 bases. The CDR3 is 15 amino acids. Germline CDR1 MNHNY, CDR2 SVGAGI (reference sequence).

This clone was picked up a small number of times. The chain combines TRBV7-8 with TRBJ1-1; D is possibly TRBD1 (5 bases). Trimming shortened V by 5 bases and J by 10 bases, and 20 bases separated the two germline ends. Germline V gene lookup returns CDR1 SGHVS and CDR2 FQNEAQ. The CDR3 spans 14 residues. The CDR3 here is CASSLKLGAEGAFF. The CDR3 bases are TGTGCCAGCAGCCTGAAGTTAGGGGCCGAAGGAGCTTTCTTT.

The chain has TRBV7-2 and TRBJ2-6, with a possible D match to TRBD2 (5 bases). V gave up 3 bases and J gave up 0 bases, with 12 bases separating them. The germline gives CDR1 SGHTA, CDR2 FQGNSA. CDR3 length: 17 amino acids. The DNA of the CDR3 is TGTGCCAGCAGCTTTACACGGGATTACTCTGGGGCCAACGTCCTGACTTTC. Translation: CASSFTRDYSGANVLTF.

This clone has just one count. The chain is built from TRBV7-2 and TRBJ2-7; D is uncertain. The CDR3 totals 14 residues. Trimming removed 1 base from V and 6 bases from J, with 13 bases in between. CDR1 and CDR2 from the germline V gene are SGHTA and FQGNSA. The CDR3 nucleotides read TGTGCCAGCAGCTTAGGGCCATACCTCTCCGAGCAGTACTTC. It is translated as CASSLGPYLSEQYF.

The V gene is TRBV7-9, the J gene TRBJ1-2; tentatively, D is TRBD1 (5 bases). In germline, CDR1 is SEHNR, CDR2 FQNEAQ (reference sequence). The V end lost 4 bases, the J end lost 9 bases, and 9 bases lay between the germline ends. This CDR3 region has 11 residues. The CDR3 DNA reads as TGTGCCAGCAGCTCGGGACTTCGCTACACCTTC. Translation: CASSSGLRYTF.

The gene calls are TRBV4-1 and TRBJ2-1; TRBD1 might be the D (7 bases). Trimming took off 0 bases at V and 8 bases at J, with 17 bases between the two ends. Looked up from germline, CDR1 is MGHRA and CDR2 is YSYEKL. CDR3 length: 16 amino acids. CDR3 amino acids: CASSQDPRGRNDEQFF. The CDR3 DNA sequence: TGCGCCAGCAGCCAAGATCCCAGGGGGAGGAACGATGAGCAGTTCTTC.

The chain recombines TRBV25-1 with TRBJ1-1; no definite D call. V was trimmed by 2 bases and J by 3 bases, leaving 16 bases between them. CDR1 is MGHDK and CDR2 is SYGVNS in the germline V gene. The CDR3 extends over 16 amino acids. The CDR3 sequence is CASSEKSGRTDTEAFF. The DNA for the CDR3 is TGTGCCAGCAGTGAAAAAAGCGGTCGGACGGACACTGAAGCTTTCTTT.

The chain joins TRBV2 to TRBJ1-1, with D possibly matching TRBD1 (5 bases). Germline V gene sequence: CDR1 SNHLY, CDR2 FYNNEI. Trimming removed 6 bases at V and 1 base at J, with 18 bases between. CDR3 size: 16 residues. The CDR3 loop reads CASRVTYRSSNTEAFF. The CDR3 DNA reads TGTGCCAGCAGGGTTACGTACAGGAGCTCGAACACTGAAGCTTTCTTT.

The chain combines TRBV2 with TRBJ1-5, with 7 positions matching TRBD1. The CDR3 has 16 amino acids. Germline assignment: CDR1 SNHLY and CDR2 FYNNEI. V lost 2 bases to trimming and J lost 2 bases; unmatched junction nucleotides: 6. CDR3 loop: CASSETRDRGNQPQHF. In DNA, the CDR3 is TGTGCCAGCAGTGAAACACGGGACAGAGGCAATCAGCCCCAGCATTTT. Filled out from reference TRBV2 and TRBJ1-5, the complete variable domain reads EPEVTQTPSHQVTQMGQEVILRCVPISNHLYFYWYRQILGQKVEFLVSFYNNEISEKSEIFDDQFSVERPDGSNFTLKIRSTKLEDSAMYFCASSETRDRGNQPQHFGDGTRLSIL.

The V call is TRBV5-1, the J call TRBJ1-4, with 9 bases fitting TRBD1. The V segment lost 1 base and the J segment 8 bases; nucleotides outside the gene matches: 6. The CDR3 is 15 amino acids. Germline V gene lookup returns CDR1 SGHRS and CDR2 YFSETQ. The CDR3 nucleotides are TGCGCCAGCAGCTTGCTTTCAGGGACAGGGGAAAAACTGTTTTTT. It specifies CASSLLSGTGEKLFF.

This clone showed up just a few times. The chain is built from TRBV7-9 and TRBJ2-1; TRBD2 is a possible D gene (5 bases). Germline-derived CDR1 and CDR2 are SEHNR and FQNEAQ (reference sequence). The V and J ends lost 5 bases and 13 bases respectively, with 15 bases between them. The CDR3 consists of 12 residues. DNA for the CDR3: TGTGCCAGCAGCCCGGGGTCTAGTTATCAGTTCTTC. It translates to CASSPGSSYQFF.

This sequence joins TRBV27 and TRBJ2-7; D is perhaps TRBD1 (6 bases). Germline lookup yields CDR1 MNHEY and CDR2 SMNVEV (reference sequence). V lost 6 bases, J lost 0 bases, and 12 bases lay in between. This CDR3 is built from 14 residues. The CDR3 loop is CASSPRTDSYEQYF. The CDR3 DNA is TGTGCCAGCAGCCCCCGGACAGACTCCTACGAGCAGTACTTC.

The chain links TRBV30 to TRBJ1-1, with a tentative D call TRBD1 (5 bases). CDR1 and CDR2 from the germline V gene are GTSNPN and SVGIG (reference sequence). Trimming took 3 bases from V and 6 from J, leaving 14 bases between them. There are 13 residues in the CDR3. The CDR3 nucleotides are TGTGCCTGGAGGGCAGGTGGGGCTTCTGAAGCTTTCTTT. Amino acids: CAWRAGGASEAFF.

The chain combines TRBV5-1 with TRBJ1-1, with D perhaps matching TRBD1 (5 bases). Trimming removed 4 bases from V and 1 base from J, with 14 bases in between. The CDR3 has 15 residues. In germline, CDR1 is SGHRS, CDR2 YFSETQ. CDR3: CASSLVLGPNTEAFF. CDR3 nucleotide sequence: TGCGCCAGCAGCCTCGTACTGGGGCCGAACACTGAAGCTTTCTTT.

The chain is built from TRBV7-8 and TRBJ2-7; 10 bases map to TRBD2. The V gene end was trimmed by 5 bases and the J gene end by 6 bases; junction bases not matched to a gene: 1. Germline loops: CDR1 SGHVS, CDR2 FQNEAQ. The CDR3 consists of 12 residues. Written as DNA, the CDR3 is TGTGCCAGCAGCCGACTAGCGGGCGAGCAGTACTTC. It encodes CASSRLAGEQYF.

The rearrangement joins TRBV11-2 to TRBJ2-3, with unresolved D. The germline V gene encodes CDR1 SGHAT and CDR2 FQNNGV. The CDR3 extends over 17 amino acids. V was pared by 5 bases and J by 0 bases, with 18 bases between. The CDR3 reads CASSPRLGAVSTDTQYF. The CDR3 DNA is TGTGCCAGCAGCCCCCGCCTAGGAGCAGTTAGCACAGATACGCAGTATTTT.

The chain is built from TRBV28 and TRBJ1-1, with TRBD1 as a possible D gene (5 bases). CDR1 MDHEN and CDR2 SYDVKM come from the germline V gene. Trimming left V 8 bases short and J 2 bases short, with 15 bases between. The CDR3 extends over 14 amino acids. The CDR3 reads CASLGGGSNTEAFF. The CDR3 region has the DNA TGTGCCAGCCTTGGGGGGGGGTCAAACACTGAAGCTTTCTTT.

The chain recombines TRBV7-2 with TRBJ2-1, with 7 bases fitting TRBD2. V lost 2 bases, J lost 4 bases, and 8 bases stayed unmatched. The CDR3 runs to 16 residues. CDR1 and CDR2 (germline): SGHTA, FQGNSA. The CDR3 region is CASSLPRGGGYNEQFF. Written as DNA, the CDR3 is TGTGCCAGCAGCTTACCCAGAGGCGGGGGTTACAATGAGCAGTTCTTC.

This chain links TRBV18 with TRBJ2-7, with TRBD1 identical over 9 bases. Germline lookup yields CDR1 KGHSH and CDR2 LQKENI. Trimming cost V 3 bases and J 6 bases; bases outside gene matches: 3. This CDR3 region has 13 residues. The CDR3 is CASSPQTGGEQYF. The DNA of the CDR3 is TGTGCCAGCTCACCGCAGACAGGGGGCGAGCAGTACTTC.

The J gene is TRBJ1-1, the V gene TRBV13; D is perhaps TRBD1 (6 bases). From germline, CDR1 is PRHDT and CDR2 FYEKMQ (reference sequence). Deletions cut 5 bases from V and 0 bases from J, with 13 bases between. CDR3 size: 15 residues. This CDR3 reads CASSPEGVLNTEAFF. The CDR3 DNA reads TGTGCCAGCAGCCCCGAGGGGGTCTTGAACACTGAAGCTTTCTTT.